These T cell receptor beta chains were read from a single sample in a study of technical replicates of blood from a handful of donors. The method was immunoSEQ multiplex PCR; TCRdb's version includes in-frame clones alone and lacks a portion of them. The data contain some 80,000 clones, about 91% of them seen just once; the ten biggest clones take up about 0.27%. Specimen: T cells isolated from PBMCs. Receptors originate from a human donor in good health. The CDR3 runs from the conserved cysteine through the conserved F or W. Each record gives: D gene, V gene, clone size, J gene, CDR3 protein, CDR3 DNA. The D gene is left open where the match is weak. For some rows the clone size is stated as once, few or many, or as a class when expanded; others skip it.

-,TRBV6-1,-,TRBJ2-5,CASSVPGASTQETQYF,TGTGCCAGCAGTGTCCCCGGAGCGAGCACCCAAGAGACCCAGTACTTC
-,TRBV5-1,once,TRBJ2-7,CASSLVVGRGSYEQYF,TGCGCCAGCAGCTTGGTCGTGGGGCGAGGTTCCTACGAGCAGTACTTC
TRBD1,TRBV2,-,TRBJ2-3,CASSETGQGADTQYF,TGTGCCAGCAGTGAGACGGGACAGGGAGCAGATACGCAGTATTTT
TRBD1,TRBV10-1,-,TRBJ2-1,CASRYSGQSSYNEQFF,TGCGCCAGCAGGTACTCGGGACAGAGCTCCTACAATGAGCAGTTCTTC
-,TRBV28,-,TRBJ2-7,CASSDTYEQYF,TGTGCCAGCAGTGATACTTACGAGCAGTACTTC
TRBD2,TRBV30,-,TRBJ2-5,CAWSPGTTPKGTQYF,TGTGCCTGGAGTCCCGGGACTACCCCGAAAGGGACCCAGTACTTC
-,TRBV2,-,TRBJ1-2,CASSYDSDRGYTF,TGTGCCAGCAGTTACGACTCAGACAGAGGCTACACCTTC
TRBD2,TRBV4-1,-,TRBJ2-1,CASSQVSLAGDSYNEQFF,TGCGCCAGCAGCCAAGTGTCCCTAGCGGGGGACTCCTACAATGAGCAGTTCTTC
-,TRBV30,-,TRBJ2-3,CAWSEQGDTQYF,TGTGCCTGGAGTGAACAGGGAGATACGCAGTATTTT
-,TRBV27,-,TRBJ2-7,CASSLGLSPYEQYF,TGTGCCAGCAGTTTAGGACTGAGCCCATACGAGCAGTACTTC
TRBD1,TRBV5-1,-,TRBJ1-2,CASKGGQGAFGYTF,TGCGCCAGCAAAGGCGGACAGGGGGCATTTGGCTACACCTTC
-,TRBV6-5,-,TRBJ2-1,CASSPGIDEQFF,TGTGCCAGCAGTCCCGGGATAGATGAGCAGTTCTTC
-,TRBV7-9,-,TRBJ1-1,CASSLSGYTEAFF,TGTGCCAGCAGCTTATCGGGGTACACTGAAGCTTTCTTT
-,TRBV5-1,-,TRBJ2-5,CASSPNGETQYF,TGCGCCAGCAGCCCAAACGGGGAGACCCAGTACTTC
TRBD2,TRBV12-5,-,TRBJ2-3,CASGPGLAGGLTDTQYF,TGTGCTAGTGGTCCGGGACTAGCGGGGGGGCTAACAGATACGCAGTATTTT
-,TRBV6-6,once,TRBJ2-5,CASSPPGPGETQYF,TGTGCCAGCAGTCCTCCGGGTCCGGGGGAGACCCAGTACTTC
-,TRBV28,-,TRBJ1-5,CASGRGDQPQHF,TGTGCCAGCGGGAGGGGAGATCAGCCCCAGCATTTT
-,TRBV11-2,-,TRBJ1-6,CASSLGESPLHF,TGTGCCAGCAGCTTAGGCGAATCACCCCTCCACTTT
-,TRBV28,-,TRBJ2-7,CASRRTFGTVAYEQYF,TGTGCCAGCAGACGGACATTCGGGACTGTGGCCTACGAGCAGTACTTC
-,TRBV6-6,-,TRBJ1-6,CASSYSRTFGRPLHF,TGTGCCAGCAGTTACTCGAGGACTTTCGGTAGGCCCCTCCACTTT
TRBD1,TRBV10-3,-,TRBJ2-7,CAISETGQGVYEQYF,TGTGCCATCAGTGAGACAGGACAGGGAGTCTACGAGCAGTACTTC
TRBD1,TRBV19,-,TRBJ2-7,CASSRDSAYEQYF,TGTGCCAGTAGTAGGGACAGTGCCTACGAGCAGTACTTC
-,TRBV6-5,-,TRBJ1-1,CASSTQGVLNTEAFF,TGTGCCAGCAGTACACAGGGCGTCCTCAACACTGAAGCTTTCTTT
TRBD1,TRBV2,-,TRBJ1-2,CASTGGEVYGYTF,TGTGCCTCCACAGGGGGCGAAGTCTATGGCTACACCTTC
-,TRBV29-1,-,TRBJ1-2,CSVSDFYGYTF,TGCAGCGTTTCCGACTTCTATGGCTACACCTTC
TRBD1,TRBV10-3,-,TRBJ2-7,CAISPGQGNEQYF,TGTGCCATCAGCCCGGGACAGGGCAACGAGCAGTACTTC
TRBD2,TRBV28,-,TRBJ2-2,CASSPGTTNRGELFF,TGTGCCAGCAGCCCCGGGACTACCAACCGGGGGGAGCTGTTTTTT
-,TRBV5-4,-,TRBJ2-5,CASSPDAGRETQYF,TGTGCCAGCAGCCCCGACGCGGGAAGGGAGACCCAGTACTTC
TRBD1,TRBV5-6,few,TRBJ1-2,CASSPIPGQGNYGYTF,TGTGCCAGCAGCCCTATTCCGGGACAGGGGAACTATGGCTACACCTTC
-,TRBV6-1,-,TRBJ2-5,CASSEPSTEETQYF,TGTGCCAGCAGTGAACCCTCTACAGAAGAGACCCAGTACTTC
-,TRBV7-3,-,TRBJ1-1,CASSLIDGDEAFF,TGTGCCAGCAGCTTAATCGACGGAGACGAAGCTTTCTTT
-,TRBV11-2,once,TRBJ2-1,CASSSSLDRTNLNEQFF,TGTGCCAGCAGCTCCTCCCTGGACAGAACAAACTTAAATGAGCAGTTCTTC
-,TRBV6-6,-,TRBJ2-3,CASSYGRSTDTQYF,TGTGCCAGCAGTTATGGGAGAAGCACAGATACGCAGTATTTT
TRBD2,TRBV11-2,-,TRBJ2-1,CASSLSGGSYNEQFF,TGTGCCAGCAGCTTATCCGGCGGGAGCTACAATGAGCAGTTCTTC
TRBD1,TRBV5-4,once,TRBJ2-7,CASSLGIQGAKGEQYF,TGTGCCAGCAGCTTGGGCATACAGGGGGCGAAGGGCGAGCAGTACTTC
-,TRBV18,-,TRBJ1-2,CASSSPVGSYGYTF,TGTGCCAGCTCGTCCCCGGTTGGGAGCTATGGCTACACCTTC
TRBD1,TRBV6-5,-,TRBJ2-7,CASGLGQGLDEQYF,TGTGCCAGCGGGCTGGGACAGGGACTCGACGAGCAGTACTTC
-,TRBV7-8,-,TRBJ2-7,CASSYLGGSYEQYF,TGTGCCAGCAGCTATTTGGGCGGGTCCTACGAGCAGTACTTC
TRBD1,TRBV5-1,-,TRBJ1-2,CASSFTGGPTTGYTF,TGCGCCAGCAGCTTTACAGGGGGCCCCACTACGGGCTACACCTTC
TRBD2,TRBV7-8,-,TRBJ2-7,CASSVLAGAASYEQYF,TGTGCCAGCAGCGTACTAGCGGGAGCAGCTTCCTACGAGCAGTACTTC
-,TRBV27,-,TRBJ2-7,CASSFLQGGSYEQYF,TGTGCCAGCAGTTTTCTCCAAGGAGGCAGCTACGAGCAGTACTTC
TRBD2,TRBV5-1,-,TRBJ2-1,CASSQGLVVGEQFF,TGCGCCAGCAGCCAAGGACTAGTTGTGGGTGAGCAGTTCTTC
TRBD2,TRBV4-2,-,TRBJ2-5,CASSQASLAGKETQYF,TGTGCCAGCAGCCAAGCGTCGCTAGCGGGAAAAGAGACCCAGTACTTC
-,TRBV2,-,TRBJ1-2,CASRYRVLYGYTF,TGTGCCAGCAGGTACAGGGTGCTCTATGGCTACACCTTC
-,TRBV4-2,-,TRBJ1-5,CASSQDLGQQPQHF,TGTGCCAGCAGCCAAGATCTTGGACAACAGCCCCAGCATTTT
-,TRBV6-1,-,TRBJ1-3,CASTRDTGQINTIYF,TGTGCCAGCACCCGGGATACAGGGCAGATAAACACCATATATTTT
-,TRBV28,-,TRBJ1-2,CASSLGGNNYGYTF,TGTGCCAGCAGTTTGGGGGGGAACAACTATGGCTACACCTTC
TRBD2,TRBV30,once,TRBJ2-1,CAWSVGLERGYYNEQFF,TGTGCCTGGAGTGTTGGATTGGAGCGGGGTTATTACAATGAGCAGTTCTTC
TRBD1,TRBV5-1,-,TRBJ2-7,CASRGDRSSYEQYF,TGCGCCAGCAGGGGGGACAGGAGCTCCTACGAGCAGTACTTC
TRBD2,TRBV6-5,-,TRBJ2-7,CASSHGGARVYEQYF,TGTGCCAGCAGCCACGGGGGGGCTAGGGTATACGAGCAGTACTTC
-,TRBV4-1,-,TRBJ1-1,CASSQGTGSTEAFF,TGCGCCAGCAGCCAAGGGACGGGGAGCACTGAAGCTTTCTTT
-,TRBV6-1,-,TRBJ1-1,CASSEKRGSEAFF,TGTGCCAGCAGTGAAAAGAGAGGGAGCGAAGCTTTCTTT